This T cell receptor beta chain originates from a study of blood T cell repertoires in COVID-19. Background on the study: There were acute and convalescent COVID-19 samples, and they came from the United States, Italy and Spain. PBMCs, B-cell-depleted T cells, or T cells provided the cDNA or gDNA that made up the material.

This CDR3 spans 18 amino acids. Original methodology: Amplification of reference gene primers was used by the study to estimate nucleated cell counts. Sequencing was performed with immunoSEQ multiplex PCR; in TCRdb, only in-frame clones are kept and a portion is missing. V, J and clone size are taken as reported in that table, and D and trimming were inferred from the DNA itself. Of hundreds of thousands of clones in the sample, about 80% were seen once. The sample comprised peripheral blood. The sequence derives from a man older than 75 with acute or convalescent COVID-19. The chain is built from TRBV21-1 and TRBJ2-7; the table's D call, TRBD2, has no DNA check behind it. TRBV21-1 is marked as a pseudogene. CDR3 nucleotide sequence: TGTGCCAGCAGCAAAGCGCGAGGGATGCGGGAGGCCTCCTACGAGCAGTACTTC. It codes for CASSKARGMREASYEQYF.